The sequence of this T cell receptor (beta chain) was determined in a study of T cells in localized non-small cell lung cancer. CDR3 length equals 15 residues. Germline loops: CDR1 SGHRS, CDR2 YFSETQ. The V and J ends lost 4 bases and 0 bases respectively, with 11 bases between them. Study results and caveats: Higher adjacent-lung clonality was associated with shorter survival.

Worth noting for this clone: The target antigen is unknown.

TCRdb's table, derived via immunoSEQ multiplex PCR, lists solely in-frame clones and lacks some. The table lists 1,800 or so clones, 35% to 45% of them singletons, with roughly 9.6% in the top ten. The sequence derives from a female donor at least 60 years old with stage I lung adenocarcinoma. The sequencing here drew on lung tumor tissue, taken before any cancer treatment. The chain has TRBV5-1 and TRBJ1-3; D is perhaps TRBD1 (6 bases). CDR3 DNA: TGCGCCAGCAGCGCCTCGGACAGCTCTGGAAACACCATATATTTT. Translated, it gives CASSASDSSGNTIYF.